What follows are 21 T cell receptor beta chains derived from one specimen sequenced in a study of cytomegalovirus exposure and HLA in healthy donors. Researchers ran the PCR with 60 Vbeta and 13 Jbeta primers. Profiling relied on immunoSEQ multiplex PCR, and the TCRdb table lists in-frame clones only, not all of them. The table has about 130,000 clones, about 81% seen once. Input material: PBMCs. The source is a woman aged 40 to 55 in good health and CMV-seropositive.

The chain joins TRBV4-2 to TRBJ1-1; D perhaps matches TRBD1 (6 bases). There are 14 residues in the CDR3. Germline lookup yields CDR1 LGHNA and CDR2 YNFKEQ. V was pared by 1 base and J by 1 base, with 7 bases between. CDR3 coding DNA: TGTGCCAGCAGCCAAGGGGGGCAGAACACTGAAGCTTTCTTT. It codes for CASSQGGQNTEAFF.

The rearrangement joins TRBV6-6 to TRBJ1-3; D unresolved. The CDR3 is 13 residues long. The V gene's germline CDR1 is MNHNY and CDR2 SVGAGI (reference sequence). The ends were cut back, 8 bases at V and 2 bases at J, with 10 bases in the middle. The CDR3 DNA reads TGTGCCAGCTCCCTAGAGCCTGGAAACACCATATATTTT. Its translation: CASSLEPGNTIYF.

This chain connects TRBV19 to TRBJ2-7; a weak D match, TRBD1 (6 bases). The CDR3 is 15 residues long. Germline values: CDR1 LNHDA, CDR2 SQIVND (reference sequence). The ends were cut back, 3 bases at V and 3 bases at J, with 15 bases in the middle. CDR3 sequence: CASSIGGQGNYEQYF. The DNA for the CDR3 is TGTGCCAGTAGTATCGGCGGCCAGGGGAACTACGAGCAGTACTTC.

This chain links TRBV2 with TRBJ2-1; the match to TRBD2 covers 10 bases. Germline loops: CDR1 SNHLY, CDR2 FYNNEI. Trimming cost V 6 bases and J 4 bases; bases outside gene matches: 9. The CDR3 extends over 16 amino acids. The DNA for the CDR3 is TGTGCCAGCAGGGAGCTAGCGGGAGAAAGTTACAATGAGCAGTTCTTC. Residues: CASRELAGESYNEQFF. The whole variable domain, filled in from reference TRBV2 and TRBJ2-1, reads EPEVTQTPSHQVTQMGQEVILRCVPISNHLYFYWYRQILGQKVEFLVSFYNNEISEKSEIFDDQFSVERPDGSNFTLKIRSTKLEDSAMYFCASRELAGESYNEQFFGPGTRLTVL.

This clone was seen only once. J is TRBJ2-1 and V is TRBV7-3; 7 nucleotides align to TRBD2. Unmatched junction bases numbered 16, after V lost 5 bases and J lost 6 bases. The CDR3 contains 17 residues. Germline assignment: CDR1 SGHTA and CDR2 FQGTGA. CDR3 sequence reads: CASSPNIGLGYRNEQFF. The CDR3 DNA sequence: TGTGCCAGCAGCCCAAATATAGGACTAGGGTATCGCAATGAGCAGTTCTTC.

The V call is TRBV7-2, the J call TRBJ2-5; 10 nucleotides line up with TRBD2. Germline loops: CDR1 SGHTA, CDR2 FQGNSA. V shed 1 base, J shed 5 bases, and the junction held 4 bases outside the gene matches. The CDR3 totals 15 residues. CDR3 DNA: TGTGCCAGCAGCTTAGGTTCTAGCGGGAGTGAGACCCAGTACTTC. Protein product: CASSLGSSGSETQYF.

In nucleotides, the CDR3 is TGTGCCAGCAGCCCGGACAGGGTTGATTCACCCCTCCACTTT. Translated: CASSPDRVDSPLHF. This chain links TRBV7-9 with TRBJ1-6; TRBD1 aligns across 8 bases. This CDR3 is 14 amino acids long. Germline V gene lookup returns CDR1 SEHNR and CDR2 FQNEAQ (reference sequence). J gave up 8 bases and V 5 bases, and 5 bases lay outside the gene matches.

The chain couples TRBV6-1 to TRBJ2-7; TRBD2 aligns across 12 bases. Unmatched junction bases numbered 3, after V lost 4 bases and J lost 2 bases. The CDR3 runs 15 residues. CDR1 is MNHNS, CDR2 SASEGT, per germline. CDR3 bases: TGTGCCAGCAGTGGCCGACTAGCGGGGGCCTACGAGCAGTACTTC. This translates into CASSGRLAGAYEQYF.

This rearrangement joins TRBV7-3 to TRBJ1-6, with D possibly TRBD1 on 6 matching bases. Germline V CDR1 and CDR2: SGHTA, FQGTGA. CDR3 length equals 14 residues. V gave up 2 bases and J gave up 9 bases, with 11 bases separating them. The CDR3 here is CASSLQGNRSPLHF. In DNA form, the CDR3 reads TGTGCCAGCAGCTTACAGGGGAACCGTTCACCCCTCCACTTT.

The CDR3 region is CASSFGVRTDTQYF. CDR3 in DNA: TGTGCCAGCAGTTTCGGGGTCAGGACAGATACGCAGTATTTT. J is TRBJ2-3 and V is TRBV27; weak D call: TRBD2 (5 bases). The ends were cut back, 3 bases at V and 3 bases at J, with 10 bases in the middle. CDR1 and CDR2 (germline): MNHEY, SMNVEV (reference sequence). The CDR3 extends over 14 amino acids.

The chain uses TRBV6-1 and TRBJ1-1; D unresolved. Trimming took 2 bases from V and 1 from J, leaving 8 bases between them. This CDR3 region has 14 residues. Germline CDR1 is MNHNS and CDR2 is SASEGT. In nucleotides, the CDR3 is TGTGCCAGCAGTGAATTTGGGCGGAACACTGAAGCTTTCTTT. Protein: CASSEFGRNTEAFF.

Written as DNA, the CDR3 is TGTGCCTGGAGTGCCCACAGGGGGGTGTCGGAGCAGTACTTC. Its translation: CAWSAHRGVSEQYF. This chain joins TRBV30 and TRBJ2-7; TRBD1 agrees at 8 bases. The CDR3 runs 14 residues. The J segment lost 7 bases and the V segment lost 1 base, leaving 9 bases of the junction unmatched. Per germline, CDR1 GTSNPN and CDR2 SVGIG (reference sequence). Full variable domain (rest looked up from reference TRBV30 and TRBJ2-7): SQTIHQWPATLVQPVGSPLSLECTVEGTSNPNLYWYRQAAGRGLQLLFYSVGIGQISSEVPQNLSASRPQDRQFILSSKKLLLSDSGFYLCAWSAHRGVSEQYFGPGTRLTVT.

The V and J genes are TRBV25-1 and TRBJ2-3; 7 nucleotides agree with TRBD2. CDR1 MGHDK and CDR2 SYGVNS come from the germline V gene. The V segment lost 3 bases and the J segment 3 bases; nucleotides outside the gene matches: 9. CDR3 length: 16 residues. In DNA, the CDR3 is TGTGCCAGCAGTGAGTCCGGGGGGAGTTATACAGATACGCAGTATTTT. Its translation is CASSESGGSYTDTQYF.

This CDR3 is CASGDYNTGELFF. The CDR3 bases are TGTGCTAGTGGGGACTACAACACCGGGGAGCTGTTTTTT. V gene TRBV12-5 combines with J gene TRBJ2-2; D is possibly TRBD2 (6 bases). CDR3 length: 13 residues. Germline CDR1 LGHNT, CDR2 FRNRAP. V was pared by 6 bases and J by 2 bases, with 7 bases between.

The chain joins TRBV5-4 to TRBJ2-5; 8 bases match TRBD2. Germline V gives CDR1 SGHNT, CDR2 YYREEE (reference sequence). CDR3 length: 18 residues. J was trimmed by 1 base and V by 4 bases; bases with no gene match: 15. The CDR3, as DNA: TGTGCCAGCAGCCGGTCCTCTACCGGGAGGGATCTCCAAGAGACCCAGTACTTC. This sequence encodes CASSRSSTGRDLQETQYF.

The rearrangement joins TRBV30 to TRBJ1-4, with 12 bases that match TRBD1. The length of the CDR3 is 16 residues. Germline V gene data show CDR1 as GTSNPN and CDR2 as SVGIG (reference sequence). With V trimmed by 1 base and J by 7 bases, 7 bases remained unmatched. The CDR3 region is CAWSGGTGGISEKLFF. In nucleotides, the CDR3 is TGTGCCTGGAGTGGGGGGACAGGGGGCATCAGTGAAAAACTGTTTTTT.

The genes are TRBV7-2 and TRBJ2-3, with 10 bases identical to TRBD1. Germline V gene sequence: CDR1 SGHTA, CDR2 FQGNSA. V was pared by 3 bases and J by 4 bases, with 4 bases of the junction left unmatched. The CDR3 sequence is 15 residues long. CDR3 coding DNA: TGTGCCAGCAGCTTGGACAGGGGGTTGTCAGATACGCAGTATTTT. As protein: CASSLDRGLSDTQYF.

The rearrangement joins TRBV5-5 to TRBJ1-1, with a possible D match to TRBD1 (5 bases). The CDR3 length is 13 residues. Trimming shortened V by 4 bases and J by 11 bases, and 18 bases separated the two germline ends. Germline-derived CDR1 and CDR2 are SGHKS and YYEKEE (reference sequence). The CDR3 region has the DNA TGTGCCAGCAGCCCTAAGACAGTCCCCAGGGCTTTCTTT. As protein: CASSPKTVPRAFF.

This clone showed up just once. The chain uses TRBV11-3 and TRBJ2-1; a possible D gene is TRBD2 (7 bases). Germline V gene lookup returns CDR1 SGHNT and CDR2 YENEEA. The CDR3 length is 15 residues. V was cut by 1 base and J by 5 bases, with 12 bases left in between. In DNA form, the CDR3 reads TGTGCCAGCAGCTTAGTAGGGGGGGGCCACAATGAGCAGTTCTTC. It specifies CASSLVGGGHNEQFF.

The genes are TRBV4-1 and TRBJ1-2; the match to TRBD1 covers 9 bases. J lost 6 bases, V lost 10 bases, and 15 bases had no gene match. Germline-derived CDR1 and CDR2 are MGHRA and YSYEKL. The CDR3 has 15 amino acids. The CDR3 reads CATLGGTDRGDGYTF. In DNA, the CDR3 is TGCGCCACCCTAGGTGGCACGGACAGGGGAGATGGCTACACCTTC.

The rearrangement joins TRBV5-6 to TRBJ2-5, with 10 bases identical to TRBD2. With V trimmed by 2 bases and J by 5 bases, 6 bases remained unmatched. CDR1 SGHDT and CDR2 YYEEEE come from the germline V gene. The CDR3 runs to 15 residues. The CDR3 region has the DNA TGTGCCAGCAGCTTTAGGACTAGCGGTCCGGAGACCCAGTACTTC. Protein sequence: CASSFRTSGPETQYF.